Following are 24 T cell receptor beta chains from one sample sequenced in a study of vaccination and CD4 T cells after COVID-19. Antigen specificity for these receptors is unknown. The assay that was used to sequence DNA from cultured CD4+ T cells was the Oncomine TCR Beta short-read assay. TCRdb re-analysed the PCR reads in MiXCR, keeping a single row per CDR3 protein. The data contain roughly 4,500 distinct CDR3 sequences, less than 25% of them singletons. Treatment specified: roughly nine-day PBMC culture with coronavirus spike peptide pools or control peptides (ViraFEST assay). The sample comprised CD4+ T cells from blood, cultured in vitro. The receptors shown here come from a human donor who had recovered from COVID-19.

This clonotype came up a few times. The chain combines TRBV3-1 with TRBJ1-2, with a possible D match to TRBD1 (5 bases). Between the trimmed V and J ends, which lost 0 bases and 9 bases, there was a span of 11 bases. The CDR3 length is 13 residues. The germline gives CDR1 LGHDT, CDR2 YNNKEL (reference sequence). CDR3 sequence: CASSQDGGVRYTF. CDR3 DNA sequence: TGTGCCAGCAGCCAAGATGGAGGGGTTCGCTACACCTTC. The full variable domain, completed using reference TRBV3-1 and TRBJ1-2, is DTAVSQTPKYLVTQMGNDKSIKCEQNLGHDTMYWYKQDSKKFLKIMFSYNNKELIINETVPNRFSPKSPDKAHLNLHINSLELGDSAVYFCASSQDGGVRYTFGSGTRLTVV.

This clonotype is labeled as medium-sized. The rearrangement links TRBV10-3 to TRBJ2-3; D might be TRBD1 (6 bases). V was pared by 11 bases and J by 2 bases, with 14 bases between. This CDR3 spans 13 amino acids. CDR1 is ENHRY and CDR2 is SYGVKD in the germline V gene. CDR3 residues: CASKDSNTDTQYF. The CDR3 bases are TGTGCCTCGAAGGACAGCAACACAGATACGCAGTATTTT.

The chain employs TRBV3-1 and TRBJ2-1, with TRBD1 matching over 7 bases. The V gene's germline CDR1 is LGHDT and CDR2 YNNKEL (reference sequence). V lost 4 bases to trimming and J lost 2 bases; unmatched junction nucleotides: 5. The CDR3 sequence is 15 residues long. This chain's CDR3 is CASSPGTEAYNEQFF. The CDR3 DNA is TGTGCCAGCAGCCCCGGGACAGAGGCCTACAATGAGCAGTTCTTC.

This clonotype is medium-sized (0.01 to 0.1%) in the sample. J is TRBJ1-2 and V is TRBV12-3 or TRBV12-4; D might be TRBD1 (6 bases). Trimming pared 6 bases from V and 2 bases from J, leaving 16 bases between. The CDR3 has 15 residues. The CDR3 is CASSRLLQGNYGYTF. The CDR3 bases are TGTGCCAGCAGCAGACTCCTCCAGGGGAACTATGGCTACACCTTC.

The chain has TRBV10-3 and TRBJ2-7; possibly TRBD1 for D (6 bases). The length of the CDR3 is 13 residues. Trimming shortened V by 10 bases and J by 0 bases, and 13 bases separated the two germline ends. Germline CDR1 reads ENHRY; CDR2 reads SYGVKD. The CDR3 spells CASSRGPSYEQYF. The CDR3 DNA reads TGTGCCAGCAGCAGGGGCCCCTCCTACGAGCAGTACTTC.

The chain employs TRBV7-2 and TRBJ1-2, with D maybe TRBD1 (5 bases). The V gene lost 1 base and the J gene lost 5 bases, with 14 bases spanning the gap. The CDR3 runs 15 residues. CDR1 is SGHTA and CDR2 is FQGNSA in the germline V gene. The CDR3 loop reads CASSLESGQPYGYTF. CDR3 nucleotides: TGTGCCAGCAGCTTAGAAAGTGGACAACCTTATGGCTACACCTTC. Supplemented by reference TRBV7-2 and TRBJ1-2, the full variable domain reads GAGVSQSPSNKVTEKGKDVELRCDPISGHTALYWYRQSLGQGLEFLIYFQGNSAPDKSGLPSDRFSAERTGGSVSTLTIQRTQQEDSAVYLCASSLESGQPYGYTFGSGTRLTVV.

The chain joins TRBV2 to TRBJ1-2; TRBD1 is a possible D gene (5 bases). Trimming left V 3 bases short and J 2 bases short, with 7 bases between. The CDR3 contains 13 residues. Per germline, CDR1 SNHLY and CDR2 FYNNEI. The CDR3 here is CASSDTGNYGYTF. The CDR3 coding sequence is TGTGCCAGCAGTGATACAGGAAACTATGGCTACACCTTC.

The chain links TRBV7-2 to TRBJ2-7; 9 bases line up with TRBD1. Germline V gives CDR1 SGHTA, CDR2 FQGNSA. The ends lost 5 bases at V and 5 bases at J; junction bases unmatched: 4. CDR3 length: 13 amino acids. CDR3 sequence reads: CASSRGTGNEQYF. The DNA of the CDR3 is TGTGCCAGCAGCCGCGGGACAGGGAACGAGCAGTACTTC.

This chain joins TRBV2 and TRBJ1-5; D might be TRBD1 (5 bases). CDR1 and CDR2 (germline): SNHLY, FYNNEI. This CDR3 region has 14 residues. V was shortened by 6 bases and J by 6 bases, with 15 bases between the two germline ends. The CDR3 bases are TGTGCCAGCAGGGGGACGGGCGCGGGTCAGCCCCAGCATTTT. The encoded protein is CASRGTGAGQPQHF.

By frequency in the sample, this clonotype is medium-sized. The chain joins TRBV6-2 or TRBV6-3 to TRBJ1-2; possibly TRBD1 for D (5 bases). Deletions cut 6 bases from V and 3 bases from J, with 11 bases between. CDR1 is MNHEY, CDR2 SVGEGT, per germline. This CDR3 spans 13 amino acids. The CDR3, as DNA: TGTGCCAGCAGGGGAACAGGAGACTATGGCTACACCTTC. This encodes CASRGTGDYGYTF.

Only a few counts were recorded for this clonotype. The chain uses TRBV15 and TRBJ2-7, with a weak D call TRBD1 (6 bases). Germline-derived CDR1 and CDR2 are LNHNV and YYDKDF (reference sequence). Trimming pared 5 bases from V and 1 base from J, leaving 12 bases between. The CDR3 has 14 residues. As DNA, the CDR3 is TGTGCCACCAGCGTTAGGACAGATTCCTACGAGCAGTACTTC. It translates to CATSVRTDSYEQYF.

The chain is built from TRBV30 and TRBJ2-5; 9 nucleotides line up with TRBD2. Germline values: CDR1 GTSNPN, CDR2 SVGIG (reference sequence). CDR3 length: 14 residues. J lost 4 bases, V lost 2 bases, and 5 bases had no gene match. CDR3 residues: CAWSMIAGAETQYF. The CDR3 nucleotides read TGTGCCTGGAGTATGATAGCGGGGGCAGAGACCCAGTACTTC.

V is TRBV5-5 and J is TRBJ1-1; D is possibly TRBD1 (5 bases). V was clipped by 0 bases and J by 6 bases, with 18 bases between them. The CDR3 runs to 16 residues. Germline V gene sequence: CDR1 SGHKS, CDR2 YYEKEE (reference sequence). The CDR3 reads CASSLEGTVAYAEAFF. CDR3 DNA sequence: TGTGCCAGCAGCTTGGAGGGGACTGTCGCGTACGCTGAAGCTTTCTTT.

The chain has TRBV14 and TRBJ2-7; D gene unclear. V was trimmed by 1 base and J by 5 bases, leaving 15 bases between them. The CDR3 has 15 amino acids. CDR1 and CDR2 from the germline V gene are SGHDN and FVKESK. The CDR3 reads CASSQGVGPRHEQYF. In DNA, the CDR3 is TGTGCCAGCAGCCAAGGGGTAGGCCCCCGCCACGAGCAGTACTTC.

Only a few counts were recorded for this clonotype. In nucleotides, the CDR3 is TGTGCCTGGAGTCCCGGGACAGGGGGTTTTTTGAATTCACCCCTCCACTTT. Protein: CAWSPGTGGFLNSPLHF. The gene calls are TRBV30 and TRBJ1-6; 11 bases agree with TRBD1. The CDR3 has 17 residues. The germline V gene encodes CDR1 GTSNPN and CDR2 SVGIG (reference sequence). The V segment lost 2 bases and the J segment 7 bases; nucleotides outside the gene matches: 10.

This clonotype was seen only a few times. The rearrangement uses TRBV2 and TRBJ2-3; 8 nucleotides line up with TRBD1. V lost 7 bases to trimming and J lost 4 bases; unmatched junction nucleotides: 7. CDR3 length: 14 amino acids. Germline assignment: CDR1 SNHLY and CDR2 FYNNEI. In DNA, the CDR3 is TGTGCCAGCAACGGACAGGGAACGCCAGATACGCAGTATTTT. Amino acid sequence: CASNGQGTPDTQYF.

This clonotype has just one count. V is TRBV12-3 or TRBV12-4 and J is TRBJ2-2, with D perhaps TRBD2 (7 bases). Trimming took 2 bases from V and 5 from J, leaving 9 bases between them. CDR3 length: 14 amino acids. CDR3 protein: CASSLRGGTGELFF. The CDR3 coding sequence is TGTGCCAGCAGTTTAAGGGGGGGAACCGGGGAGCTGTTTTTT.

DNA for the CDR3: TGTGCCAGCAGTATTAGCACCGCGACAGGGGCCTATGGCTACACCTTC. Translation gives CASSISTATGAYGYTF. The chain has TRBV11-2 and TRBJ1-2; 8 bases align to TRBD1. Germline V CDR1 and CDR2: SGHAT, FQNNGV. This CDR3 contains 16 residues. The J segment lost 4 bases and the V segment lost 6 bases, leaving 13 bases of the junction unmatched.

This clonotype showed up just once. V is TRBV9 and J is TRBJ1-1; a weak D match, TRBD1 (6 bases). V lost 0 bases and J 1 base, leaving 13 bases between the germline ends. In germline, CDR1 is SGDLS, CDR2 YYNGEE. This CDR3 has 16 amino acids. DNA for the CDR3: TGTGCCAGCAGCGTAGGGTTGGGGGCGGCGAACACTGAAGCTTTCTTT. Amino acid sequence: CASSVGLGAANTEAFF.

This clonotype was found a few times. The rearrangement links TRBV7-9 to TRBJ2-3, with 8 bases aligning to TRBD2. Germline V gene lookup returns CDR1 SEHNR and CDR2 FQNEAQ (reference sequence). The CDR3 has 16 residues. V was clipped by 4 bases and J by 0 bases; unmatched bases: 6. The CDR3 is CASSSRSGISTDTQYF. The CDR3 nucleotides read TGTGCCAGCAGCTCTCGTAGCGGGATTAGCACAGATACGCAGTATTTT.

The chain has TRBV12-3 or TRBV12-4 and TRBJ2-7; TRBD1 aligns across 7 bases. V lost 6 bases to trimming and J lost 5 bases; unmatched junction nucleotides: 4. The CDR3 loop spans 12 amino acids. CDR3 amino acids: CASSPGQNEQYF. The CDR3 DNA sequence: TGTGCCAGCAGCCCGGGACAGAACGAGCAGTACTTC.

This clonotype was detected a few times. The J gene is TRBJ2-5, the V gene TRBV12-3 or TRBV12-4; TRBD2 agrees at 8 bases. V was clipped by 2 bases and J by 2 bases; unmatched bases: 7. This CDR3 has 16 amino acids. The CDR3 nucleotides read TGTGCCAGCAGTTTACCGGGGGGGCCCTTACAAGAGACCCAGTACTTC. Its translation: CASSLPGGPLQETQYF.

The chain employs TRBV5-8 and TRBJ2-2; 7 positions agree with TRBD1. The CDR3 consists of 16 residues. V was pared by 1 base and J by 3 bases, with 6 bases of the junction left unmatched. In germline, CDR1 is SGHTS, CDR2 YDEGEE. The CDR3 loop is CASSLFLTGYTGELFF. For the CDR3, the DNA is TGTGCCAGCAGCTTGTTCCTGACAGGGTACACCGGGGAGCTGTTTTTT.

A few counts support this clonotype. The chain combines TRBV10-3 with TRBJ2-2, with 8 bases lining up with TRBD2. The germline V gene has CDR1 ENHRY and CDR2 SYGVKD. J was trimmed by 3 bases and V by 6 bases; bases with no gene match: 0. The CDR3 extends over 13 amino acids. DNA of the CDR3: TGTGCCATCAGGGGACTAGACACCGGGGAGCTGTTTTTT. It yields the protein CAIRGLDTGELFF.